These 14 T cell receptor beta chains originate from one sample sequenced in a study of early T cells in non-severe SARS-CoV-2 infection (dated by TCRdb to 2020 to 2022). Library preparation used 5' RACE. The listed sequencing device is NextSeq 500. TCRdb applied fastp at Q25 and MiXCR to the public reads, then kept only in-frame beta chains. When rows share a CDR3 protein, they turn into one entry using the most common DNA and genes. Here the sample has 95,000 to 110,000 distinct CDR3 sequences; over 8.5% occur a single time. Of the sample, approximately 6.9% falls within the top ten clones. The sample consisted of whole blood. These receptors came from an adult who was a healthcare worker with PCR-confirmed SARS-CoV-2 infection or an uninfected control (not recorded which).

The sample holds many counts of this clonotype. This chain uses TRBV20-1 with TRBJ2-7; D gene unclear. Looked up from germline, CDR1 is DFQATT and CDR2 is SNEGSKA (reference sequence). The CDR3 sequence is 12 residues long. The germline V and J ends were trimmed by 4 bases and 3 bases, with 10 bases remaining between them. The CDR3 DNA sequence: TGCAGTGCTAAGCGCGACCTCTACGAGCAGTACTTC. Encoded protein: CSAKRDLYEQYF.

The V call is TRBV11-2, the J call TRBJ2-7; D gene uncertain. Germline CDR1 and CDR2: SGHAT and FQNNGV. The CDR3 loop spans 15 amino acids. V was trimmed by 0 bases and J by 2 bases, leaving 11 bases between them. CDR3 in amino acids: CASSLESPVTYEQYF. CDR3 DNA: TGTGCCAGCAGCTTAGAATCCCCGGTTACCTACGAGCAGTACTTC.

This clonotype appeared many times. The chain recombines TRBV7-3 with TRBJ2-1; the match to TRBD2 covers 9 bases. The V segment lost 5 bases and the J segment 9 bases; nucleotides outside the gene matches: 2. Germline loops: CDR1 SGHTA, CDR2 FQGTGA. The CDR3 totals 12 residues. CDR3 region: CASSTTSGEQFF. The CDR3, as DNA: TGTGCCAGCAGCACGACTAGCGGTGAGCAGTTCTTC. Full variable domain (rest looked up from reference TRBV7-3 and TRBJ2-1): GAGVSQTPSNKVTEKGKYVELRCDPISGHTALYWYRQSLGQGPEFLIYFQGTGAADDSGLPNDRFFAVRPEGSVSTLKIQRTERGDSAVYLCASSTTSGEQFFGPGTRLTVL.

This clonotype was recorded a few times. V is TRBV7-8 and J is TRBJ2-7; D is uncertain. Germline lookup yields CDR1 SGHVS and CDR2 FQNEAQ. The CDR3 runs to 18 residues. The germline V and J ends were trimmed by 5 bases and 0 bases, with 23 bases remaining between them. CDR3 sequence (DNA): TGTGCCAGCAGCCTTCGGGTAGAGGCCCCTTTCTTCTCCTACGAGCAGTACTTC. This encodes CASSLRVEAPFFSYEQYF.

This chain uses TRBV20-1 with TRBJ2-2; the match to TRBD1 covers 12 bases. Trimming at V came to 6 bases and at J to 6 bases, leaving 8 bases not matched to a gene. From germline, CDR1 is DFQATT and CDR2 SNEGSKA (reference sequence). The CDR3 sequence is 15 residues long. The CDR3 nucleotides read TGCAGTGCCACCGGGACAGGGGGCATAGCCGGGGAGCTGTTTTTT. This sequence encodes CSATGTGGIAGELFF.

The rearrangement links TRBV7-2 to TRBJ2-1, with 10 positions matching TRBD2. The CDR3 has 16 amino acids. The V and J ends lost 6 bases and 7 bases, in that order; junction bases with no gene match: 12. Germline V lookup: CDR1 SGHTA, CDR2 FQGNSA. The CDR3 region is CASSYEPLTSGNEQFF. CDR3 sequence (DNA): TGTGCCAGCAGTTACGAGCCCCTGACTAGCGGGAATGAGCAGTTCTTC.

This clonotype was detected ten times or more. The chain is built from TRBV6-2 or TRBV6-3 and TRBJ1-2, with D hard to call. The CDR3 has 17 residues. CDR1 MNHEY and CDR2 SVGEGT come from the germline V gene. V shed 0 bases and J shed 6 bases, with 20 bases lying between them. CDR3 in DNA: TGTGCCAGCAGTTACTCGAATCCCGCAGACACATCCCATGGCTACACCTTC. This translates into CASSYSNPADTSHGYTF.

This clonotype was seen more than once but under ten times. The genes are TRBV6-5 and TRBJ2-3, with 7 bases matching TRBD2. Germline CDR1 and CDR2: MNHEY and SVGAGI. V shed 5 bases, J shed 6 bases, and the junction held 5 bases outside the gene matches. The length of the CDR3 is 13 residues. Here the CDR3 reads CASSREVLDTQYF. The CDR3 DNA reads TGTGCCAGCAGTCGGGAGGTTCTGGATACGCAGTATTTT.

As to this clonotype: A much more abundant neighbour one base away suggests this may be a read error. The CDR3 nucleotides read TGTGCCAGCCGCACATCGGGACAGGGAATAGATACGCAGTATTTT. This sequence encodes CASRTSGQGIDTQYF. V and J are TRBV28 and TRBJ2-3, with 9 positions matching TRBD1. Looked up from germline, CDR1 is MDHEN and CDR2 is SYDVKM. J lost 5 bases, V lost 8 bases, and 11 bases had no gene match. This CDR3 has 15 residues.

This clonotype came up a few times. The rearrangement uses TRBV21-1 and TRBJ2-7; the table's D call, TRBD1, has no DNA check behind it. TRBV21-1 is assigned pseudogene status. CDR3 length: 15 amino acids. The DNA for the CDR3 is TGTGCCAGCAGCTACCACCGGGACAGGTCCCACGAGCAGTACTTC. It is translated as CASSYHRDRSHEQYF.

This clonotype was seen at least ten times. The chain employs TRBV7-9 and TRBJ2-7; 7 bases fit TRBD1. Per germline, CDR1 SEHNR and CDR2 FQNEAQ (reference sequence). V dropped 5 bases and J dropped 0; count of bases not matched to a gene: 13. The CDR3 spans 17 residues. CDR3: CASSPGPGTAYSYEQYF. Written as DNA, the CDR3 is TGTGCCAGCAGCCCCGGTCCCGGGACAGCTTACTCCTACGAGCAGTACTTC.

This clonotype appeared many times. This chain connects TRBV4-1 to TRBJ2-1; 7 nucleotides agree with TRBD1. The V gene end was trimmed by 2 bases and the J gene end by 10 bases; junction bases not matched to a gene: 2. The germline CDR1 and CDR2 sequences are MGHRA and YSYEKL. This CDR3 spans 12 amino acids. CDR3 sequence (DNA): TGCGCCAGCAGCCAACCACAGGGGGAGCAGTTCTTC. Translating gives CASSQPQGEQFF.

This clonotype was counted between two and nine times. The rearrangement links TRBV7-8 to TRBJ2-3; 9 nucleotides line up with TRBD2. Germline CDR1 reads SGHVS; CDR2 reads FQNEAQ. The length of the CDR3 is 14 residues. The V and J ends lost 3 bases and 5 bases, in that order; junction bases with no gene match: 3. CDR3 amino acids: CASSFSGSGDTQYF. Here the CDR3 DNA reads TGTGCCAGCAGCTTTAGCGGGAGTGGAGATACGCAGTATTTT.

This clonotype was counted a few times. This chain uses TRBV7-8 with TRBJ2-5, with D tentatively TRBD1 (6 bases). Germline V CDR1 and CDR2: SGHVS, FQNEAQ. The CDR3 spans 16 residues. V was pared by 5 bases and J by 2 bases, with 18 bases between. The CDR3 DNA sequence: TGTGCCAGCAGCCCTCCCGGAGTAGGGGGTCAAGAGACCCAGTACTTC. Amino acid sequence: CASSPPGVGGQETQYF.